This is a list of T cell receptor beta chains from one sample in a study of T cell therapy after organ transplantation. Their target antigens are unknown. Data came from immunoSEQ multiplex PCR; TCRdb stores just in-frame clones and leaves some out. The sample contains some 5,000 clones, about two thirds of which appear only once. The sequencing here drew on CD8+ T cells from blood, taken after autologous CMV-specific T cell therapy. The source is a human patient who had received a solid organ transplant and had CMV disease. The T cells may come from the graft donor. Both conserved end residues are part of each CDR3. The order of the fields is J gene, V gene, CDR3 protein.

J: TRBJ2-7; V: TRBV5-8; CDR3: CASSLGQGEYEQYF
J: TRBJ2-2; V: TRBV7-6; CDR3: CASSLDGGELFF
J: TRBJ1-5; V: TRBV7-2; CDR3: CASSSRDREGQPQHF
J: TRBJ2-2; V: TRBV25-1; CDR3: CASSEGGTSGPNTGELFF
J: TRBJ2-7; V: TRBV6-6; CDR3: CASTDRYEQYF
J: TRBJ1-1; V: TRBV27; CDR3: CASSLGLRADAFF
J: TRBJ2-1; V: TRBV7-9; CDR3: CASSLPPNNEQFF
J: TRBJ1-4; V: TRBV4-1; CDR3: CASSQDGSFLNEKLFF
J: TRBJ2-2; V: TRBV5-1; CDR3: CASSVRLGQGRAGELFF
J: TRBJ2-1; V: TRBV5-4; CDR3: CASSPGLAADNEQFF
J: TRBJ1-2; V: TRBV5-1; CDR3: CASSFSRDRGDGYTF
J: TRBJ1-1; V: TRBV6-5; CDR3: CASSYSARSEAFF
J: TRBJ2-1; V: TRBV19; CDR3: CASSIGAGGREQFF
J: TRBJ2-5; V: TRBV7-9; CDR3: CASSPTGPWETQYF
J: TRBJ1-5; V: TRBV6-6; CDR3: CASSANSNQPQHF
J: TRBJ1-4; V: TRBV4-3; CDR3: CAPSQDGREGYGEKLFF
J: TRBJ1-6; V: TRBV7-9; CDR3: CASSSPHRGRETPLHF
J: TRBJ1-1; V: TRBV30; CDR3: CACQGAYTEAFF
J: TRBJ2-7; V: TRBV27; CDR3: CASSYSNVNEQYF
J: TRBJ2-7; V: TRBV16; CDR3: CASSRGQGYEQYF
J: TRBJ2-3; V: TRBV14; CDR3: CASSPTGRDTQYF
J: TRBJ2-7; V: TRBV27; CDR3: CASSLNGGGYEQYF
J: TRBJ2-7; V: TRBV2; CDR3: CVITGDSTPEQYF
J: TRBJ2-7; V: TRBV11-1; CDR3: CASSTTGHEQYF
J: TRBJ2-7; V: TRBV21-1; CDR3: CASSKKTGLSWEQYF
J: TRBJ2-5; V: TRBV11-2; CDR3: CASGSRLDPPYF
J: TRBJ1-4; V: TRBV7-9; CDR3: CASSLGTGSTNEKLFF
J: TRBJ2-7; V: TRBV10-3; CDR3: CAIRVQGSYEQYF
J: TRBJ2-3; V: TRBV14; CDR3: CASSQDPTGGDPTDTQYF
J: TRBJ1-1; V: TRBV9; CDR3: CASSVVETGAVNTEAFF
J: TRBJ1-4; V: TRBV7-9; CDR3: CASSLAGWATNEKLFF
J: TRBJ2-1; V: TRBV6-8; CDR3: CANRRASSYNEQFF
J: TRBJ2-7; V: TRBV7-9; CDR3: CASSTGTDGYEQYF
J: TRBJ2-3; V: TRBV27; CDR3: CASSPGTSGTPSTDTQYF
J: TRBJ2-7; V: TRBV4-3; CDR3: CASSHLDRGFNEQYF
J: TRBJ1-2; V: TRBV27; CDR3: CASSLYVGVPAGPNYGYTF
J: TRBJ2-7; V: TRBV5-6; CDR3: CASSPPGARTPYEQYF
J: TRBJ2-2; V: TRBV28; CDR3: CASSFRAGMKTGELFF
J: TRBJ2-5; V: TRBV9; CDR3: CASSVGRTGGFGETQYF
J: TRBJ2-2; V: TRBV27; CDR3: CASSLSRTGELFF
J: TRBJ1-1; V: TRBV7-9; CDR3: CASSSAGQRTEAFF
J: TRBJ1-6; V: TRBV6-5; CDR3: CASSGGQGNSPLHF